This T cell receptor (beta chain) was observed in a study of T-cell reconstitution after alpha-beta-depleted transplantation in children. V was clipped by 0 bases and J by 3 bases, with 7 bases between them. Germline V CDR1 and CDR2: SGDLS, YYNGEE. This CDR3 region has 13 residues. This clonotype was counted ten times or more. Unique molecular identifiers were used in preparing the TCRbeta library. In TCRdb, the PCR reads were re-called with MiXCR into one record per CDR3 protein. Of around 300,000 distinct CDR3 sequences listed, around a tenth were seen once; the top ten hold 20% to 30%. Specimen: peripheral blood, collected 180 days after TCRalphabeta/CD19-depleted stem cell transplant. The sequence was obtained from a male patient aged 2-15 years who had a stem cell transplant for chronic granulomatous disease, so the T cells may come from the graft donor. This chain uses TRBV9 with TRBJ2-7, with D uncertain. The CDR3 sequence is CASSVADDYEQYF. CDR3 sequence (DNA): TGTGCCAGCAGCGTAGCTGACGACTACGAGCAGTACTTC.